This T cell receptor (beta chain) comes out of a study of cytomegalovirus exposure and HLA in healthy donors. Findings of the study overall: According to the study, roughly 160 TCR beta chains were cytomegalovirus-associated.

In the PCR, 60 Vbeta and 13 Jbeta primers were used. Produced via immunoSEQ multiplex PCR; TCRdb's table is partial and in-frame only. The sample holds approximately 79,000 clones. Germline V gene data show CDR1 as SGHDN and CDR2 as FVKESK. The CDR3 is made up of 16 amino acids. As for this clone: No antigen is known for it. Mismatch with germline at one junction end may stem from a read error.

The sequenced sample consisted of PBMCs. This TCR came from a boy between 10 and 17 years old in good health and CMV-seronegative. This chain joins TRBV14 and TRBJ2-3; D is possibly TRBD1 (5 bases). The CDR3 DNA follows: TGTGCCAGCAGCCAAGTTGTCGGACATCACACAGATAAGCAGTATTTT. This gives the protein CASSQVVGHHTDKQYF.